What follows are 32 T cell receptor beta chains derived from one specimen sequenced in a study of blood T cells in healthy people across ages. A second 7 to 11 cycle PCR used barcoded and J-beta primers. TCRdb recomputed calls from the 5' RACE reads with MiXCR, one row per CDR3 protein. The sample lists some 1.4 million distinct CDR3 sequences; around 39% were seen once. The specimen was blood. The receptors were gathered from a woman aged 18-30 years in good health.

The chain combines TRBV5-1 with TRBJ1-2; possibly TRBD1 for D (5 bases). V was shortened by 1 base and J by 12 bases, with 16 bases between the two germline ends. This CDR3 contains 13 residues. Germline values: CDR1 SGHRS, CDR2 YFSETQ. The CDR3 coding sequence is TGCGCCAGCAGCTTGTTCGGGGACCACGGCCACACCTTC. It codes for CASSLFGDHGHTF.

The chain employs TRBV29-1 and TRBJ2-3, with D possibly being TRBD1 (5 bases). The CDR3 covers 14 residues. Germline V gene data show CDR1 as SQVTM and CDR2 as ANQGSEA. The V end was cut by 7 bases, the J end by 0 bases, with 14 bases between. CDR3 nucleotides: TGCAGCGCTTCCAGAGCAGGGAGCACAGATACGCAGTATTTT. Amino acid sequence: CSASRAGSTDTQYF.

This sequence joins TRBV27 and TRBJ2-7; a possible D gene is TRBD2 (5 bases). Germline assignment: CDR1 MNHEY and CDR2 SMNVEV (reference sequence). V lost 0 bases to trimming and J lost 2 bases, with 14 bases between them. CDR3 length equals 16 residues. CDR3 nucleotides: TGTGCCAGCAGTTTATCGAGTCCCGGGGTAGCCTACGAGCAGTACTTC. Translated: CASSLSSPGVAYEQYF.

The genes are TRBV28 and TRBJ1-2; D uncertain. Trimming pared 3 bases from V and 1 base from J, leaving 6 bases between. This CDR3 is built from 13 residues. CDR1 MDHEN and CDR2 SYDVKM come from the germline V gene. In DNA form, the CDR3 reads TGTGCCAGCAGTTTCCCCAGTAACTATGGCTACACCTTC. The encoded protein is CASSFPSNYGYTF.

This clonotype was observed at least ten times. The chain couples TRBV29-1 to TRBJ2-7; 10 nucleotides match TRBD1. After removal of 4 bases from V and 2 bases from J, the junction contained 14 bases not matched to a gene. Germline CDR1 and CDR2: SQVTM and ANQGSEA. There are 17 residues in the CDR3. CDR3 amino acids: CSVAGDQDRGTTYEQYF. The DNA of the CDR3 is TGCAGCGTTGCAGGGGACCAGGACAGGGGGACTACCTACGAGCAGTACTTC.

This clonotype was seen a handful of times. The rearrangement uses TRBV12-3 or TRBV12-4 and TRBJ2-1; possibly TRBD1 for D (6 bases). Trimming shortened V by 5 bases and J by 7 bases, and 15 bases separated the two germline ends. The CDR3 totals 14 residues. The CDR3 loop reads CASSPQQGWNEQFF. The CDR3 nucleotides read TGTGCCAGCAGTCCCCAACAGGGTTGGAATGAGCAGTTCTTC.

This chain connects TRBV10-3 to TRBJ2-5, with TRBD1 matching over 8 bases. The length of the CDR3 is 14 residues. Germline CDR1 reads ENHRY; CDR2 reads SYGVKD. V lost 6 bases to trimming and J lost 5 bases; unmatched junction nucleotides: 8. The CDR3 loop reads CAIRDTGGRETQYF. CDR3 nucleotide sequence: TGTGCCATCAGGGATACAGGGGGACGGGAGACCCAGTACTTC.

The rearrangement uses TRBV7-3 and TRBJ2-1, with D tentatively TRBD1 (6 bases). This CDR3 has 16 residues. V lost 4 bases, J lost 5 bases, and 18 bases lay in between. Germline V CDR1 and CDR2: SGHTA, FQGTGA. CDR3 sequence: CASSSSDSRLNNEQFF. The DNA of the CDR3 is TGTGCCAGCAGCTCTTCGGACAGCCGGTTAAACAATGAGCAGTTCTTC.

This rearrangement joins TRBV29-1 to TRBJ1-1; no clear D. V was cut by 6 bases and J by 10 bases, with 18 bases left in between. Germline assignment: CDR1 SQVTM and CDR2 ANQGSEA. The CDR3 has 12 amino acids. The CDR3: CSVDGRSTGAFF. The CDR3 DNA reads as TGCAGCGTCGACGGTCGTTCTACGGGAGCTTTCTTT.

V is TRBV29-1 and J is TRBJ1-1, with TRBD1 as a possible D gene (5 bases). Germline CDR1 SQVTM, CDR2 ANQGSEA. Trimming removed 7 bases at V and 3 bases at J, with 12 bases between. The CDR3 has 12 residues. The CDR3 spells CSERRGDTEAFF. Here the CDR3 DNA reads TGCAGCGAAAGGAGGGGCGACACTGAAGCTTTCTTT.

Note on this clonotype: Its ends do not fully match the called genes, so a read error is possible. This sequence joins TRBV4-1 and TRBJ1-3, with D possibly being TRBD1 (5 bases). The CDR3 is made up of 16 amino acids. Germline assignment: CDR1 MGHRA and CDR2 YSYEKL. The CDR3 region has the DNA TGCGCCAGCGGCCAGGGTGGACGGGAGGCCGGAAACACCATATATTTT. Protein sequence: CASGQGGREAGNTIYF.

V and J are TRBV6-2 or TRBV6-3 and TRBJ1-6; 9 nucleotides align to TRBD1. The CDR3 runs to 13 residues. The germline CDR1 and CDR2 sequences are MNHEY and SVGEGT. V gave up 10 bases and J gave up 10 bases; unmatched junction bases: 8. In nucleotides, the CDR3 is TGTGCCACCAGGACAGGGGAGGTCTCACCCCTCCACTTT. Translation gives CATRTGEVSPLHF.

J is TRBJ2-4 and V is TRBV3-1, with 10 bases lining up with TRBD1. With V trimmed by 4 bases and J by 13 bases, 10 bases remained unmatched. This CDR3 spans 14 amino acids. Germline V CDR1 and CDR2: LGHDT, YNNKEL (reference sequence). The CDR3 here is CASSRQGAEEAQYF. The CDR3 nucleotides read TGTGCCAGCAGCCGACAGGGGGCCGAAGAGGCCCAGTACTTC.

The gene calls are TRBV7-2 and TRBJ1-2; a possible D gene is TRBD1 (5 bases). The CDR3 runs 16 residues. V was shortened by 0 bases and J by 3 bases, with 14 bases between the two germline ends. CDR1 and CDR2 from the germline V gene are SGHTA and FQGNSA. The CDR3 protein is CASSLANGQGYYGYTF. DNA for the CDR3: TGTGCCAGCAGCTTAGCGAATGGGCAGGGCTACTATGGCTACACCTTC.

This clonotype has only a few counts. This CDR3 reads CASSYLSGIVGEQYF. The CDR3 DNA is TGTGCCAGCAGTTATCTTAGCGGGATAGTGGGCGAGCAGTACTTC. This chain links TRBV6-6 with TRBJ2-7, with TRBD2 identical over 8 bases. CDR1 is MNHNY, CDR2 SVGAGI, per germline (reference sequence). CDR3 length: 15 residues. The V gene end was trimmed by 3 bases and the J gene end by 6 bases; junction bases not matched to a gene: 10.

The chain employs TRBV12-3 or TRBV12-4 and TRBJ1-2; tentative D call: TRBD1 (6 bases). Trimming took off 0 bases at V and 3 bases at J, with 14 bases between the two ends. CDR3 length: 16 amino acids. CDR3 protein: CASSLALQGRDYGYTF. CDR3 sequence (DNA): TGTGCCAGCAGTTTAGCCTTACAGGGTCGTGACTATGGCTACACCTTC.

This clonotype came up a few times. The rearrangement joins TRBV24-1 to TRBJ2-2; D not resolved. V was clipped by 1 base and J by 6 bases, with 8 bases between them. Germline V CDR1 and CDR2: KGHDR, SFDVKD. This CDR3 spans 14 amino acids. CDR3 residues: CATSDFRNAGELFF. In DNA form, the CDR3 reads TGTGCCACCAGTGATTTCCGGAATGCCGGGGAGCTGTTTTTT.

This clonotype was seen a single time. CDR3 amino acids: CASSPTSGGPLFGEQYF. The CDR3 nucleotides are TGTGCCAGCAGCCCGACTAGCGGGGGCCCCCTTTTTGGCGAGCAGTACTTC. This chain connects TRBV14 to TRBJ2-5; 12 bases fit TRBD2. The DNA end favors TRBJ2-7, so the J call may be wrong. Looked up from germline, CDR1 is SGHDN and CDR2 is FVKESK. The CDR3 is 17 residues long.

This rearrangement joins TRBV15 to TRBJ2-6; D not certain. This CDR3 comprises 13 residues. V dropped 11 bases and J dropped 1 base, with 9 bases sitting between them. Germline assignment: CDR1 LNHNV and CDR2 YYDKDF (reference sequence). The CDR3 nucleotides are TGTGCCGCCTGGAAATCTGGGGCCAACGTCCTGACTTTC. This codes for CAAWKSGANVLTF.

In the case of this clonotype: Just one base apart from a much larger clone, this may be a read error. The chain combines TRBV5-1 with TRBJ2-1; tentatively, D is TRBD1 (5 bases). V was clipped by 0 bases and J by 0 bases, with 10 bases between them. The length of the CDR3 is 16 residues. Germline-derived CDR1 and CDR2 are SGHRS and YFSETQ. CDR3 in amino acids: CASSLEAGISYNEQFF. The CDR3 DNA reads as TGCGCCAGCAGCTTGGAGGCAGGGATCTCCTACAATGAGCAGTTCTTC.

V is TRBV12-3 or TRBV12-4 and J is TRBJ2-1; 9 nucleotides agree with TRBD1. Trimming took 4 bases from V and 8 from J; bases not matched to a gene: 6. This CDR3 region has 14 residues. CDR3 amino acids: CASSSRTGVDEQFF. The CDR3, as DNA: TGTGCCAGCAGTTCGAGGACAGGGGTCGATGAGCAGTTCTTC.

CDR3 in DNA: TGTGCCAGCAGTTTACGCGGGGGGGCTCGTCCAGAGACCCAGTACTTC. Translation: CASSLRGGARPETQYF. The chain links TRBV12-3 or TRBV12-4 to TRBJ2-7, with 9 bases fitting TRBD2. The J call is in doubt because the DNA end fits TRBJ2-5 better. The CDR3 consists of 16 residues.

This chain connects TRBV5-1 to TRBJ2-3, with D possibly TRBD1 on 5 matching bases. Trimming shortened V by 0 bases and J by 11 bases, and 13 bases separated the two germline ends. The CDR3 sequence is 13 residues long. Germline V CDR1 and CDR2: SGHRS, YFSETQ. The CDR3 reads CASSLEGMGLQYF. In DNA, the CDR3 is TGCGCCAGCAGCTTGGAGGGGATGGGTCTGCAGTATTTT.

There are a few counts of this clonotype. V usage is TRBV5-1 and J usage is TRBJ2-5; D may be TRBD1 (6 bases). V was cut by 3 bases and J by 11 bases, with 35 bases left in between. The CDR3 is 19 residues long. The germline CDR1 and CDR2 sequences are SGHRS and YFSETQ. CDR3 nucleotides: TGCGCCAGCAGCTCCGGACCGGGACACCGTCGAATGACCTACAATGAGCAGTACTTC. Its protein product is CASSSGPGHRRMTYNEQYF.

The CDR3 region is CSAQDRGRETQYF. In DNA, the CDR3 is TGCAGTGCACAGGACAGGGGACGGGAGACCCAGTACTTC. The chain combines TRBV20-1 with TRBJ2-5, with 9 bases identical to TRBD1. The CDR3 covers 13 residues. With V trimmed by 6 bases and J by 5 bases, 7 bases remained unmatched. Germline V gives CDR1 DFQATT, CDR2 SNEGSKA (reference sequence).

This clonotype was counted a few times. J is TRBJ2-3 and V is TRBV28; D unclear. This CDR3 has 11 amino acids. Trimming removed 7 bases from V and 6 bases from J, with 8 bases in between. Germline CDR1 is MDHEN and CDR2 is SYDVKM. CDR3 nucleotide sequence: TGTGCCAGCACGTCTCTGGATACGCAGTATTTT. It specifies CASTSLDTQYF.

The rearrangement links TRBV7-2 to TRBJ2-6; D might be TRBD1 (5 bases). The V gene lost 1 base and the J gene lost 1 base, with 20 bases spanning the gap. Germline V lookup: CDR1 SGHTA, CDR2 FQGNSA. The CDR3 runs to 20 residues. Written as DNA, the CDR3 is TGTGCCAGCAGCTTAGTGGCCCAGCAGGGTGTATCATCTGGGGCCAACGTCCTGACTTTC. Its protein is CASSLVAQQGVSSGANVLTF.

The rearrangement links TRBV6-2 or TRBV6-3 to TRBJ2-5, with D possibly being TRBD1 (6 bases). The CDR3 extends over 14 amino acids. The V and J ends lost 11 bases and 5 bases respectively, with 21 bases between them. Per germline, CDR1 MNHEY and CDR2 SVGEGT. The CDR3 is CASTDLTGWETQYF. CDR3 nucleotide sequence: TGTGCCTCAACGGATCTCACAGGGTGGGAGACCCAGTACTTC.

The V gene is TRBV12-3 or TRBV12-4, the J gene TRBJ1-1, with TRBD1 identical over 7 bases. The CDR3 extends over 15 amino acids. The V gene end was trimmed by 4 bases and the J gene end by 1 base; junction bases not matched to a gene: 6. CDR3 loop: CASSSGGTANTEAFF. DNA for the CDR3: TGTGCCAGCAGTTCCGGCGGGACAGCGAACACTGAAGCTTTCTTT.

In the case of this clonotype: The junction shows a germline mismatch at one end, possibly a read error. Here the CDR3 DNA reads TGTGCCAGAAGTGAGGAAGTCGGGGTTCCTGAAGCTTTCTTT. Residues: CARSEEVGVPEAFF. This chain uses TRBV25-1 with TRBJ1-1; D is unresolved. This CDR3 is built from 14 residues. CDR1 MGHDK and CDR2 SYGVNS come from the germline V gene.

V and J are TRBV5-1 and TRBJ2-1, with 7 bases identical to TRBD1. The germline gives CDR1 SGHRS, CDR2 YFSETQ. This CDR3 has 14 amino acids. J lost 5 bases, V lost 10 bases, and 12 bases had no gene match. The CDR3 region is CAGDTRGQNNEQFF. CDR3 DNA: TGCGCCGGCGATACTCGGGGACAGAACAATGAGCAGTTCTTC.

CDR3 nucleotides: TGCGCCAGCAGTCTTGGAGGATTTAGCTCCTACGAGCAGTACTTC. It specifies CASSLGGFSSYEQYF. The rearrangement links TRBV4-1 to TRBJ2-7, with D possibly TRBD2 on 5 matching bases. This CDR3 is 15 amino acids long. Trimming took 6 bases from V and 0 from J, leaving 15 bases between them. Germline loops: CDR1 MGHRA, CDR2 YSYEKL.